The text below deals with one T cell receptor (beta chain). This clonotype was detected a few times. Its antigen specificity is not known. Nothing much larger sits one base from this clone, and base qualities are not available. These data originate in a study (dated by TCRdb to 2015 to 2016). Library preparation employed RT-PCR. The sequencing machine was an Illumina MiSeq. TCRdb ran its own pipeline on the public reads, namely fastp trimming at Q25 and MiXCR clone calling, and kept in-frame beta chains. CDR3 protein sequences are deduplicated, and each keeps its most common genes and DNA. The sample table contains about 700,000 distinct CDR3 sequences; only one count was recorded for 11% to 15% of them. The ten largest clonotypes hold 3.6% of the sample. The CDR3 runs 13 residues from the cysteine to the phenylalanine. Just CDR3 DNA is preserved here, 39 bases in frame from base 1. Compared with germline, V lacks 6 bases and J lacks 8 bases; bases without a gene match: 3. The germline V gene provides CDR1 MNHEY and CDR2 SVGEGT.

This sequence originates from a female donor in good health, serving as a healthy control. Recombination joined TRBV6-2 or TRBV6-3 with TRBJ1-6; 8 middle bases align to TRBD1. The sequenced material came from memory CD4+ T cells from blood. The DNA sequence follows: TGTGCCAGCAGCCGGGACAGGTATTCACCCCTCCACTTT. It translates to CASSRDRYSPLHF.